This T cell receptor beta chain came from a study of T cells after yellow fever vaccination. In making TCR cDNA, 5'RACE template switching added a universal primer site and UMIs to it. TCRdb re-called the 5' RACE reads with MiXCR, one entry per CDR3 protein. The sample includes 340,000 or so distinct CDR3 sequences, approximately 13% of them seen just once. This CDR3 is built from 14 residues. CDR1 is SGHRS, CDR2 YFSETQ, per germline. V was clipped by 3 bases and J by 3 bases, with 11 bases between them. This clonotype has a handful of counts. The sequences come from CD4+ T cells sorted from PBMCs, collected 15 days after the yellow fever booster vaccination. The rearrangement joins TRBV5-1 to TRBJ2-3; TRBD2 might be the D (5 bases). The receptor's source is a man younger than 30 who received the YFV17D yellow fever vaccine. This CDR3 is CASSWTVTTDTQYF. For the CDR3, the DNA is TGCGCCAGCAGCTGGACTGTTACTACAGATACGCAGTATTTT.